Shown below are 7 T cell receptor beta chains from a single sample sequenced in a study of T-cell reconstitution after alpha-beta-depleted transplantation in children (TCRdb year 2016). Library construction relied on PCR. The sequencing machine was an Illumina HiSeq 2500. TCR library preparation used molecular barcoding, with unique molecular identifiers applied to normalize quantification of the TCRbeta repertoire. Clones were called with MiXCR by TCRdb after fastp trimmed the public reads at Q25, and only in-frame beta chains were retained. Every CDR3 protein is listed once, alongside the most common genes and DNA of its rows. This sample is represented by 200,000 to 300,000 distinct CDR3 sequences; roughly 24% of them were singletons. Less than 3.5% of the sample comes from the top ten. The treatment or condition label, as the study defines it: allogeneic hematopoietic cell transplantation with graft depleted of TCRalphabeta T cells and CD19 B cells.

The specimen was PBMCs, collected before TCRalphabeta/CD19-depleted stem cell transplant. These receptors all stem from a girl aged 2 to 10 with Fanconi anemia, due to receive a stem cell transplant.

The chain recombines TRBV5-1 with TRBJ2-3, with 7 bases fitting TRBD2. Per the germline V gene, CDR1 is SGHRS and CDR2 is YFSETQ. The junction had 9 bases not matched to a gene; V was cut back by 1 base and J by 4 bases. This CDR3 spans 16 amino acids. CDR3 protein: CASSLKVAGAADTQYF. The CDR3 nucleotides are TGCGCCAGCAGCTTGAAGGTTGCGGGAGCGGCAGATACGCAGTATTTT.

The chain has TRBV4-1 and TRBJ2-5; 8 bases agree with TRBD2. The CDR3 extends over 15 amino acids. The germline gives CDR1 MGHRA, CDR2 YSYEKL. Losses at the gene ends were 4 bases for V and 4 bases for J; bases not matched to a gene: 8. CDR3 sequence (DNA): TGCGCCAGCAGCCCACCGGGACTAGGTGGAGAGACCCAGTACTTC. Translated, it gives CASSPPGLGGETQYF.

This clonotype was observed many times. V usage is TRBV6-5 and J usage is TRBJ2-7; TRBD2 aligns across 7 bases. The ends lost 6 bases at V and 4 bases at J; junction bases unmatched: 6. CDR1 and CDR2 from the germline V gene are MNHEY and SVGAGI. This CDR3 has 13 amino acids. The CDR3 DNA reads as TGTGCCAGCAGCTACGCCGGGGGGTACGAGCAGTACTTC. It is translated as CASSYAGGYEQYF.

In its sample, this clonotype was seen many times. The chain is built from TRBV29-1 and TRBJ2-5; D unclear. The CDR3 contains 12 residues. Deletions cut 3 bases from V and 5 bases from J, with 10 bases between. Germline CDR1 and CDR2: SQVTM and ANQGSEA. CDR3 in DNA: TGCAGCGTTGACAGGTCGGACGAGACCCAGTACTTC. Translation: CSVDRSDETQYF.

The chain combines TRBV20-1 with TRBJ2-1; D remains unclear. The CDR3 length is 13 residues. V lost 0 bases and J lost 8, with 11 bases in between. Germline CDR1 is DFQATT and CDR2 is SNEGSKA (reference sequence). CDR3 protein: CSARDPGVDEQFF. The CDR3, as DNA: TGCAGTGCTAGAGATCCCGGAGTCGATGAGCAGTTCTTC.

This clonotype was observed a handful of times. This chain links TRBV7-2 with TRBJ1-2; D gene uncertain. Germline CDR1 and CDR2: SGHTA and FQGNSA. Between the trimmed V and J ends, which lost 5 bases and 0 bases, there was a span of 19 bases. The CDR3 runs 17 residues. CDR3 nucleotides: TGTGCCAGCAGCCCGGGCCCGCGGCCCCGTCCTAACTATGGCTACACCTTC. This encodes CASSPGPRPRPNYGYTF. The whole variable domain, remainder taken from reference TRBV7-2 and TRBJ1-2, is GAGVSQSPSNKVTEKGKDVELRCDPISGHTALYWYRQSLGQGLEFLIYFQGNSAPDKSGLPSDRFSAERTGGSVSTLTIQRTQQEDSAVYLCASSPGPRPRPNYGYTFGSGTRLTVV.

This clonotype was recorded at least ten times. The chain is built from TRBV12-3 or TRBV12-4 and TRBJ2-7; 10 nucleotides match TRBD2. After removal of 5 bases from V and 3 bases from J, the junction contained 10 bases not matched to a gene. The CDR3 contains 16 residues. The CDR3 nucleotides read TGTGCCAGCAGTCCCTTAGCGGGGGGACGAAACTACGAGCAGTACTTC. This sequence encodes CASSPLAGGRNYEQYF.